This is a list of T cell receptor beta chains from one sample in a study of human T cells and chemical hapten exposure. Via MiXCR, TCRdb re-called the RACE reads, giving one row per CDR3 protein. Among some 88,000 distinct CDR3 sequences listed, 11% were seen once. The sequences come from whole blood, collected in connection with sensitization to the hapten diphenylcyclopropenone (DPC). The receptors shown here come from a middle-aged man with alopecia areata. Some clones in this sample may be carry-over from other donors' samples. Each CDR3 is given without its conserved first and last residue.

v_gene: TRBV7-9; j_gene: TRBJ1-4; CDR3aa: ASSLSLSRVEKLF
v_gene: TRBV28; j_gene: TRBJ2-7; CDR3aa: ASSSPGTRASYEQY
v_gene: TRBV30; j_gene: TRBJ2-7; CDR3aa: AWSTGTGSYEQY
v_gene: TRBV20-1; j_gene: TRBJ2-7; CDR3aa: SARGTVDEQY
v_gene: TRBV7-2; j_gene: TRBJ2-4; CDR3aa: ASSIGGWDKNIQY
v_gene: TRBV19; j_gene: TRBJ2-1; CDR3aa: ASSILVRGDWRDNHNEQF
v_gene: TRBV20-1; j_gene: TRBJ2-3; CDR3aa: SARDLDPGTDTQY
v_gene: TRBV12-3/TRBV12-4; j_gene: TRBJ2-7; CDR3aa: ASRVTSGYEQY
v_gene: TRBV20-1; j_gene: TRBJ2-1; CDR3aa: SARSATLENEQF
v_gene: TRBV27; j_gene: TRBJ2-1; CDR3aa: ASSLIGTGRGYNEQF
v_gene: TRBV29-1; j_gene: TRBJ2-7; CDR3aa: SVEGDRGNEQY
v_gene: TRBV28; j_gene: TRBJ2-7; CDR3aa: ASSSLVSSYEQY
v_gene: TRBV6-2/TRBV6-3; j_gene: TRBJ1-1; CDR3aa: ASSFTGRVTEAF
v_gene: TRBV7-9; j_gene: TRBJ1-2; CDR3aa: ASSFGQGNYGYT
v_gene: TRBV9; j_gene: TRBJ1-1; CDR3aa: ASSVERGTEAF
v_gene: TRBV5-1; j_gene: TRBJ2-5; CDR3aa: ASSPTTSTETQY
v_gene: TRBV3-1; j_gene: TRBJ2-1; CDR3aa: ASSQVGGPVEQF
v_gene: TRBV29-1; j_gene: TRBJ2-3; CDR3aa: SVVVAGGWDTQY
v_gene: TRBV6-5; j_gene: TRBJ2-1; CDR3aa: ASSYKARGNEQF
v_gene: TRBV20-1; j_gene: TRBJ1-5; CDR3aa: SASPGAGQPQH
v_gene: TRBV28; j_gene: TRBJ2-7; CDR3aa: ASSQTGGYEQY
v_gene: TRBV3-1; j_gene: TRBJ2-5; CDR3aa: ASSVPKGGYQETQY
v_gene: TRBV6-5; j_gene: TRBJ2-7; CDR3aa: ASSYSSGISYEQY
v_gene: TRBV27; j_gene: TRBJ1-1; CDR3aa: ASSPTSEVRAF
v_gene: TRBV29-1; j_gene: TRBJ1-2; CDR3aa: SVEANRGGGYT
v_gene: TRBV5-6; j_gene: TRBJ1-1; CDR3aa: ASSFTANTEAF
v_gene: TRBV5-1; j_gene: TRBJ2-3; CDR3aa: ASSLEAAGDTQY
v_gene: TRBV5-4; j_gene: TRBJ2-3; CDR3aa: ASSLAASGSVIDTQY
v_gene: TRBV6-2/TRBV6-3; j_gene: TRBJ2-6; CDR3aa: ATQDGSSGANVLT
v_gene: TRBV2; j_gene: TRBJ1-2; CDR3aa: ASSEVQGAYFLNYGYT
v_gene: TRBV12-3/TRBV12-4; j_gene: TRBJ2-7; CDR3aa: ASSLSGSYEQY
v_gene: TRBV7-9; j_gene: TRBJ2-1; CDR3aa: ASSLGGGKGGEQF
v_gene: TRBV24-1; j_gene: TRBJ1-1; CDR3aa: ATSAGGTEAF
v_gene: TRBV7-6; j_gene: TRBJ2-5; CDR3aa: ASSYSGTETQY
v_gene: TRBV20-1; j_gene: TRBJ2-5; CDR3aa: SAREGSGIQETQY
v_gene: TRBV9; j_gene: TRBJ2-3; CDR3aa: ASSALFSDTQY
v_gene: TRBV2; j_gene: TRBJ2-5; CDR3aa: ASILPTSGRAVTQY
v_gene: TRBV20-1; j_gene: TRBJ2-6; CDR3aa: SAGSGANVLT
v_gene: TRBV6-2/TRBV6-3; j_gene: TRBJ2-2; CDR3aa: ASSKELNTGELF
v_gene: TRBV10-3; j_gene: TRBJ2-7; CDR3aa: AISDGGSSSYEQY